The 27 T cell receptor beta chains reported below all come from one sample, sequenced in a study of T cell responses to AZD1222 COVID-19 vaccine. Data came from immunoSEQ multiplex PCR; TCRdb stores just in-frame clones and leaves some out. This sample yields about 79,000 clones, of which about 91% are seen a single time; approximately 6.5% belongs to the top ten. The material was peripheral blood, obtained on day 0 of MenACWY control vaccination. The receptor set was obtained from an adult in good health.

This chain connects TRBV14 to TRBJ1-1; weak D call: TRBD1 (6 bases). Germline values: CDR1 SGHDN, CDR2 FVKESK. V was cut by 4 bases and J by 1 base, with 7 bases left in between. The CDR3 covers 13 residues. The CDR3 here is CASSPQGNTEAFF. The CDR3 DNA reads TGTGCCAGCAGCCCACAGGGGAACACTGAAGCTTTCTTT.

The chain recombines TRBV7-3 with TRBJ2-2; 12 bases map to TRBD2. This CDR3 contains 16 residues. Per the germline V gene, CDR1 is SGHTA and CDR2 is FQGTGA. V dropped 4 bases and J dropped 4; count of bases not matched to a gene: 4. As DNA, the CDR3 is TGTGCCAGCAGCTCGATGACTAGCGGGGGCACCGGGGAGCTGTTTTTT. Amino acids: CASSSMTSGGTGELFF.

The chain recombines TRBV28 with TRBJ2-3; 8 bases align to TRBD2. The CDR3 is 16 residues long. Germline V gene lookup returns CDR1 MDHEN and CDR2 SYDVKM. V lost 2 bases and J lost 1; bases outside the gene matches: 5. This CDR3 is CASSLISGGRTDTQYF. CDR3 DNA sequence: TGTGCCAGCAGTTTAATCAGCGGGGGCCGCACAGATACGCAGTATTTT.

The CDR3 sequence: CASMESNTGELFF. CDR3 DNA: TGTGCCAGTATGGAGAGTAACACCGGGGAGCTGTTTTTT. V is TRBV19 and J is TRBJ2-2; unclear D gene. There are 13 residues in the CDR3. Per the germline V gene, CDR1 is LNHDA and CDR2 is SQIVND (reference sequence). The V end was cut by 7 bases, the J end by 2 bases, with 8 bases between.

CDR3: CASSPGHEGSTIYF. The CDR3 DNA is TGCGCCAGCAGCCCGGGACACGAGGGTAGCACCATATATTTT. The genes are TRBV5-1 and TRBJ1-3; D possibly corresponds to TRBD1 (6 bases). The CDR3 contains 14 residues. With 4 bases removed from V and 9 bases from J, the gap between germline ends came to 17 bases. Germline CDR1 reads SGHRS; CDR2 reads YFSETQ.

V is TRBV10-3 and J is TRBJ2-3; 11 nucleotides agree with TRBD2. The CDR3 spans 16 residues. CDR1 is ENHRY and CDR2 is SYGVKD in the germline V gene. The V gene end was trimmed by 6 bases and the J gene end by 4 bases; junction bases not matched to a gene: 9. CDR3 nucleotide sequence: TGTGCCATCAGGGGGACACTAGCGGGGGCAGCAGATACGCAGTATTTT. It is translated as CAIRGTLAGAADTQYF.

The CDR3 region is CASIGPRQKTGNTIYF. The CDR3 nucleotides are TGTGCCAGTATCGGACCCCGGCAAAAAACTGGAAACACCATATATTTT. The chain carries TRBV19 and TRBJ1-3, with D unresolved. Trimming took off 7 bases at V and 2 bases at J, with 18 bases between the two ends. Germline assignment: CDR1 LNHDA and CDR2 SQIVND (reference sequence). CDR3 length: 16 amino acids.

This clone came up once. The V and J genes are TRBV12-3 or TRBV12-4 and TRBJ2-5, with 8 bases lining up with TRBD1. V gave up 3 bases and J gave up 3 bases; unmatched junction bases: 0. The length of the CDR3 is 13 residues. Written as DNA, the CDR3 is TGTGCCAGCAGTTTGACAGGGGAAGAGACCCAGTACTTC. It yields the protein CASSLTGEETQYF.

This chain joins TRBV2 and TRBJ2-7; D possibly corresponds to TRBD2 (6 bases). This CDR3 spans 13 amino acids. Germline V gene lookup returns CDR1 SNHLY and CDR2 FYNNEI. V was cut by 10 bases and J by 6 bases, with 19 bases left in between. The CDR3, as DNA: TGTGCCACTTTGGGAGGTAATAACCGCGAGCAGTACTTC. It yields the protein CATLGGNNREQYF. Filled out from reference TRBV2 and TRBJ2-7, the complete variable domain reads EPEVTQTPSHQVTQMGQEVILRCVPISNHLYFYWYRQILGQKVEFLVSFYNNEISEKSEIFDDQFSVERPDGSNFTLKIRSTKLEDSAMYFCATLGGNNREQYFGPGTRLTVT.

The V call is TRBV14, the J call TRBJ1-1; weak D call: TRBD1 (5 bases). V lost 0 bases, J lost 0 bases, and 20 bases lay in between. The CDR3 has 19 amino acids. Germline V gives CDR1 SGHDN, CDR2 FVKESK. CDR3 DNA: TGTGCCAGCAGCCAAGATTTGACCCAACTGGGGGGTTTGAACACTGAAGCTTTCTTT. Translation gives CASSQDLTQLGGLNTEAFF.

The V call is TRBV18, the J call TRBJ2-1; D might be TRBD1 (6 bases). V was trimmed by 6 bases and J by 2 bases, leaving 26 bases between them. The germline gives CDR1 KGHSH, CDR2 LQKENI. This CDR3 region has 19 residues. In nucleotides, the CDR3 is TGTGCCAGCTCTCAGGACAGATTATCACCCAAATCTACCTACAATGAGCAGTTCTTC. Protein sequence: CASSQDRLSPKSTYNEQFF.

The genes are TRBV7-2 and TRBJ2-3; D possibly corresponds to TRBD2 (6 bases). Trimming took off 6 bases at V and 2 bases at J, with 12 bases between the two ends. This CDR3 is built from 14 residues. CDR1 is SGHTA and CDR2 is FQGNSA in the germline V gene. CDR3 region: CASRSGGITDTQYF. CDR3 sequence (DNA): TGTGCCAGCAGGAGCGGCGGGATCACAGATACGCAGTATTTT.

This chain connects TRBV29-1 to TRBJ2-5, with a possible D match to TRBD2 (6 bases). Germline loops: CDR1 SQVTM, CDR2 ANQGSEA. Trimming cost V 6 bases and J 5 bases, with 13 bases left between them. The length of the CDR3 is 12 residues. DNA of the CDR3: TGCAGCGTAAGGAGGGCCGTGGAGACCCAGTACTTC. Translation gives CSVRRAVETQYF.

The rearrangement uses TRBV6-5 and TRBJ1-5, with D unresolved. In germline, CDR1 is MNHEY, CDR2 SVGAGI. V dropped 6 bases and J dropped 0 bases, with 12 bases sitting between them. CDR3 length: 15 amino acids. The CDR3 sequence is CASSPGRDSNQPQHF. In DNA, the CDR3 is TGTGCCAGCAGCCCGGGAAGGGATAGCAATCAGCCCCAGCATTTT.

The chain has TRBV20-1 and TRBJ2-7; perhaps TRBD2 as D (5 bases). Germline V CDR1 and CDR2: DFQATT, SNEGSKA (reference sequence). Trimming stripped 3 bases from V and 6 bases from J, with 12 bases between. The CDR3 length is 12 residues. The CDR3, as DNA: TGCAGTGCTAGTCGAGGGTTCGCCGAGCAGTACTTC. It translates to CSASRGFAEQYF.

The chain has TRBV7-6 and TRBJ2-1, with D perhaps matching TRBD2 (6 bases). The V gene lost 10 bases and the J gene lost 1 base, with 17 bases spanning the gap. Germline-derived CDR1 and CDR2 are SGHVS and FNYEAQ. The CDR3 runs 15 residues. The CDR3 spells CATSGEMRSYNEQFF. CDR3 coding DNA: TGTGCCACGTCGGGGGAGATGCGTTCCTACAATGAGCAGTTCTTC. The full variable domain, completed using reference TRBV7-6 and TRBJ2-1, is GAGVSQSPRYKVTKRGQDVALRCDPISGHVSLYWYRQALGQGPEFLTYFNYEAQQDKSGLPNDRFSAERPEGSISTLTIQRTEQRDSAMYRCATSGEMRSYNEQFFGPGTRLTVL.

V gene TRBV12-3 or TRBV12-4 combines with J gene TRBJ2-5; the D is unclear. The V gene lost 5 bases and the J gene lost 3 bases, with 10 bases spanning the gap. The CDR3 runs to 13 residues. CDR3 DNA: TGTGCCAGCAGTCCTAGGGTCGAAGAGACCCAGTACTTC. Its translation is CASSPRVEETQYF.

This chain uses TRBV6-5 with TRBJ2-7; D not resolved. Trimming shortened V by 8 bases and J by 3 bases, and 11 bases separated the two germline ends. The CDR3 consists of 12 residues. Germline lookup yields CDR1 MNHEY and CDR2 SVGAGI. The CDR3 loop is CASLAEVYEQYF. DNA of the CDR3: TGTGCCAGCCTCGCCGAAGTCTACGAGCAGTACTTC.

This chain joins TRBV7-9 and TRBJ2-4; D not resolved. The CDR3 is made up of 12 amino acids. Per the germline V gene, CDR1 is SEHNR and CDR2 is FQNEAQ (reference sequence). V lost 1 base and J lost 9, with 7 bases in between. CDR3 in DNA: TGTGCCAGCAGCTTAGTAGCCGCCATTCAGTACTTC. Protein: CASSLVAAIQYF.

This clone appeared a single time. V gene TRBV14 combines with J gene TRBJ2-5; TRBD1 matches at 9 bases. The CDR3 extends over 16 amino acids. Germline V CDR1 and CDR2: SGHDN, FVKESK. Trimming cost V 3 bases and J 4 bases; bases outside gene matches: 9. The CDR3 is CASSHRSGTGSETQYF. Written as DNA, the CDR3 is TGTGCCAGCAGCCACCGCTCCGGGACAGGGTCAGAGACCCAGTACTTC.

The rearrangement links TRBV5-6 to TRBJ2-3; D is unresolved. The germline V gene encodes CDR1 SGHDT and CDR2 YYEEEE. The CDR3 spans 13 residues. Trimming took off 3 bases at V and 5 bases at J, with 10 bases between the two ends. This CDR3 reads CASSSWPGDTQYF. CDR3 bases: TGTGCCAGCAGCTCCTGGCCAGGAGATACGCAGTATTTT. Variable domain in full (rest from reference TRBV5-6 and TRBJ2-3): DAGVTQSPTHLIKTRGQQVTLRCSPKSGHDTVSWYQQALGQGPQFIFQYYEEEERQRGNFPDRFSGHQFPNYSSELNVNALLLGDSALYLCASSSWPGDTQYFGPGTRLTVL.

The chain uses TRBV15 and TRBJ2-7; D is possibly TRBD1 or TRBD2 (5 bases each). V was clipped by 0 bases and J by 4 bases, with 22 bases between them. Germline V gene sequence: CDR1 LNHNV, CDR2 YYDKDF (reference sequence). The CDR3 extends over 18 amino acids. This CDR3 reads CATSRDLSGDLGSYEQYF. The DNA for the CDR3 is TGTGCCACCAGCAGAGATTTGTCCGGGGACCTAGGGTCGTACGAGCAGTACTTC.

This clone was recorded a few times. The gene calls are TRBV19 and TRBJ1-2; D is ambiguous. The V end was cut by 4 bases, the J end by 7 bases, with 19 bases between. CDR1 is LNHDA and CDR2 is SQIVND in the germline V gene (reference sequence). The CDR3 sequence is 15 residues long. CDR3 loop: CASSTLEATMSGYTF. The CDR3 DNA reads TGTGCCAGTAGTACCTTGGAGGCCACTATGAGTGGCTACACCTTC.

The sample holds one count of this clone. The chain employs TRBV6-5 and TRBJ2-7, with a weak D call TRBD1 (5 bases). CDR1 is MNHEY, CDR2 SVGAGI, per germline. Trimming cost V 8 bases and J 2 bases, with 13 bases left between them. The CDR3 is made up of 13 amino acids. The CDR3 nucleotides read TGTGCCAGCGGGGCGACAGCCACCTACGAGCAGTACTTC. It is translated as CASGATATYEQYF.

The chain recombines TRBV19 with TRBJ2-1, with D perhaps TRBD1 or TRBD2 (5 bases each). Germline CDR1 LNHDA, CDR2 SQIVND (reference sequence). The CDR3 loop spans 17 amino acids. Trimming stripped 3 bases from V and 0 bases from J, with 15 bases between. The CDR3 DNA reads TGTGCCAGTAGTATGAGGGGAGTTATGAGCTCCTACAATGAGCAGTTCTTC. Amino acids: CASSMRGVMSSYNEQFF.

The genes are TRBV28 and TRBJ1-5; D may be TRBD1 (6 bases). The CDR3 extends over 15 amino acids. CDR1 and CDR2 from the germline V gene are MDHEN and SYDVKM. Trimming took off 9 bases at V and 4 bases at J, with 19 bases between the two ends. The chain's CDR3 is CASKITGFSNQPQHF. CDR3 DNA: TGTGCCAGTAAAATTACAGGGTTTTCAAATCAGCCCCAGCATTTT.

V is TRBV9 and J is TRBJ2-3, with TRBD2 matching 9 bases. With V trimmed by 4 bases and J by 1 base, 7 bases remained unmatched. The CDR3 runs 16 residues. CDR1 and CDR2 from the germline V gene are SGDLS and YYNGEE. CDR3 residues: CASSLSWTSGTDTQYF. The DNA for the CDR3 is TGTGCCAGCAGCCTATCATGGACTAGCGGCACAGATACGCAGTATTTT.